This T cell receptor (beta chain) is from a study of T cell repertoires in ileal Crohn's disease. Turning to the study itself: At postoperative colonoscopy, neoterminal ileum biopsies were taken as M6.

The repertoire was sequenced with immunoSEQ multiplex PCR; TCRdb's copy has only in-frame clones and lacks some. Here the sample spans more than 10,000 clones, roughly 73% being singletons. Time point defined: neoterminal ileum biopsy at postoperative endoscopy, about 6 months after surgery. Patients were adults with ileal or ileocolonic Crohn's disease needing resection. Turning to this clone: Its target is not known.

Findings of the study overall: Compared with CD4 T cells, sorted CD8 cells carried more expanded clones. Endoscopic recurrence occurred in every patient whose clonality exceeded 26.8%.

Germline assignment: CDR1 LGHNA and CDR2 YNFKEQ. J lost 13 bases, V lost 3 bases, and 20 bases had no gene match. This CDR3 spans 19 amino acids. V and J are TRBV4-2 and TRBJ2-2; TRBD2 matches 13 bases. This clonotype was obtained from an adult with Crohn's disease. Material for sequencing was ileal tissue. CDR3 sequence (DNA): TGTGCCAGCAGCCAGGGAATGCCGGGACTAGCGGGAACCCTAAGAGCGCTGTTTTTT. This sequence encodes CASSQGMPGLAGTLRALFF.